This is a list of T cell receptor beta chains from one sample in a study of breast tumors, draining lymph nodes, adjacent tissues. TCRdb processed the multiplex PCR reads anew with MiXCR; each CDR3 protein has one entry. In the table there are tens of thousands of distinct CDR3 sequences, 23% of which are singletons. Sequenced sample: breast tumor tissue. These receptors were obtained from a female donor with breast cancer. Some clones in this sample may be carry-over from other donors' samples. CDR3s include the opening cysteine and the closing phenylalanine or tryptophan. Not every row has a clone size; where given, it reads once, few, many or a size class.

size,V,length,J,CDR3
many,TRBV18,12,TRBJ2-5,CASSPRLETQYF
many,TRBV7-9,17,TRBJ2-7,CASRPTGRDTSSYEQYF
-,TRBV5-4,16,TRBJ2-3,CASSLWRRGDTDTQYF
many,TRBV12-3/TRBV12-4,13,TRBJ2-7,CASSLIEGYEQYF
many,TRBV27,14,TRBJ1-6,CAAGSREGNSPLHF
many,TRBV28,16,TRBJ1-6,CASSLLSGVWNSPLHF
many,TRBV6-6,14,TRBJ2-6,CASKGGAGANVLTF
many,TRBV30,15,TRBJ1-3,CAWRGSGTSGNTIYF
-,TRBV20-1,15,TRBJ2-5,CSARDGGRGGETQYF
many,TRBV4-2,14,TRBJ2-3,CASSQGSSTDTQYF
many,TRBV19,15,TRBJ1-4,CASSVTVATNEKLFF
-,TRBV20-1,14,TRBJ2-7,CSARGRLAEYVQYF
many,TRBV29-1,13,TRBJ2-7,CSALGSASYEQYF
-,TRBV7-9,14,TRBJ2-5,CASSLDEGGETQYF
many,TRBV6-1,13,TRBJ2-3,CASSETRADTQYF
many,TRBV11-2,12,TRBJ2-1,CASSFTGVEQFF
many,TRBV5-6,13,TRBJ2-7,CASSLNRVYEQYF
few,TRBV6-1,15,TRBJ1-4,CASSVHQTTNEKLFF
few,TRBV11-1,14,TRBJ2-7,CASKSGTSSYEQYF
many,TRBV24-1,14,TRBJ1-5,CATSDGGTLQPQHF
-,TRBV5-1,15,TRBJ2-1,CVSSSAFTAANEQFF
many,TRBV20-1,14,TRBJ1-2,CSARDLDRVYGYTF
many,TRBV27,12,TRBJ1-6,CASGIRGSPLHF
-,TRBV2,14,TRBJ2-7,CASLVLAPTYEQYF
many,TRBV29-1,13,TRBJ2-1,CSVDPTGFNEQFF
many,TRBV2,13,TRBJ2-3,CASTERNTDTQYF
few,TRBV3-1,15,TRBJ1-5,CASSQDLGRNQPQHF
many,TRBV7-8,14,TRBJ2-7,CASNGGLARYEQYF
many,TRBV24-1,14,TRBJ1-3,CATSAGVGGNTIYF
-,TRBV6-6,16,TRBJ2-5,CASRPGLAGGIGTQYF
-,TRBV20-1,15,TRBJ2-5,CSARDRQPRQETQYF
-,TRBV6-2/TRBV6-3,14,TRBJ2-3,CASSSPSGTDTQYF
-,TRBV7-9,14,TRBJ1-5,CASSFSGQGQPQHF
many,TRBV20-1,15,TRBJ2-3,CSAIPRDRGPDTQYF
many,TRBV7-6,14,TRBJ2-2,CASLVGFGTGELFF
many,TRBV20-1,16,TRBJ2-7,CSASKVAGGSGNEQYF
many,TRBV5-1,15,TRBJ1-3,CASSLMGLTGNTIYF
-,TRBV28,13,TRBJ1-2,CATVSGQGGGYTF
few,TRBV19,15,TRBJ2-5,CASSTGQGGTETQYF
many,TRBV4-2,16,TRBJ2-1,CASGGVAGGPWNEQFF
many,TRBV10-3,15,TRBJ1-2,CAISDPTGTGYGYTF
-,TRBV24-1,16,TRBJ2-2,CATSDPGRGNTGELFF
many,TRBV2,12,TRBJ1-6,CASSENLSPLHF
many,TRBV6-1,15,TRBJ1-2,CASRRTGKGNYGYTF
few,TRBV20-1,14,TRBJ2-1,CSASRETVYNEQFF
-,TRBV5-1,15,TRBJ2-5,CASRVAGGSIETQYF
many,TRBV7-9,15,TRBJ2-3,CASSHGGGVTDTQYF
many,TRBV11-3,16,TRBJ2-3,CASSQGTSGSTDTQYF
few,TRBV28,14,TRBJ2-3,CASSGTHGADTQYF
many,TRBV10-3,17,TRBJ2-2,CAISDPNSGVGAGELFF
many,TRBV5-1,15,TRBJ2-2,CASRTPGHNTGELFF
many,TRBV30,13,TRBJ2-7,CAWTQRGIYEQYF
many,TRBV4-2,15,TRBJ1-4,CASSQGAAGREKLFF
many,TRBV12-3/TRBV12-4,12,TRBJ1-2,CASSRQHYGYTF
-,TRBV5-8,16,TRBJ2-5,CAGSKGTSGSQETQYF
few,TRBV5-1,14,TRBJ2-1,CASRMGLAGQEQFF
-,TRBV4-3,15,TRBJ2-7,CASSQDLAGVYEQYF
many,TRBV6-2/TRBV6-3,15,TRBJ1-2,CASSYSNRGPYGYTF
-,TRBV7-3,13,TRBJ2-3,CASSNAPTDTQYF